This T cell receptor beta chain originates from a study of shared clonotypes between healthy human individuals. Every immunoSEQ plate was one replicate of a subset's evenly spread DNA. Generated by immunoSEQ multiplex PCR, the TCRdb table keeps only in-frame clones and is missing some. The sample has about 1.1 million clones; approximately 78% are singletons. CDR3 length: 16 residues. Trimming took 0 bases from V and 8 from J, leaving 18 bases between them. Germline CDR1 and CDR2: SGHRS and YFSETQ. Points on this clone: Its specificity is not known.

General study results and limits: Non-shared clonotypes displayed generation probabilities falling below those of clonotypes present in all four donors. Larger estimated richness was generally seen in naive subsets than in memory subsets. Investigators expected sequencing depth to affect clonotype sharing among donors.

The sample comprised memory CD4+ T cells from PBMCs. Regarding subset: CD45RA-negative fraction. The chain carries TRBV5-1 and TRBJ2-1; the D call may be TRBD1 or TRBD2 (5 bases each). The sequence was obtained from a man between 18 and 35 years old in good health. Some clones in this sample may be carry-over from other donors' samples. CDR3 protein: CASSLAGGRAGDEQFF. The CDR3 bases are TGCGCCAGCAGCTTGGCCGGCGGCAGGGCGGGCGATGAGCAGTTCTTC.